This entry features one T cell receptor (beta chain) sequence. The source of the sample is a study of shared clonotypes between healthy human individuals. The V gene lost 6 bases and the J gene lost 3 bases, with 11 bases spanning the gap. This CDR3 has 14 residues. CDR1 MNHNY and CDR2 SVGAGI come from the germline V gene (reference sequence). Only in-frame clones appear in the TCRdb table, and some are missing; sequencing was by immunoSEQ multiplex PCR. The sample lists approximately 980,000 clones, roughly 72% occurring once. The J gene is TRBJ1-4, the V gene TRBV6-6, with D maybe TRBD1 (5 bases). Sequenced: memory CD4+ T cells sorted from blood. This sample's subset: CD45RA-negative fraction. The sequence was collected from a man between 18 and 35 years old in good health. The DNA of the CDR3 is TGTGCCAGCAGCCTCGTGGGACCTAATGAAAAACTGTTTTTT. It encodes CASSLVGPNEKLFF.